Below, one T cell receptor (beta chain) is given with its context. Antigen specificity is unknown. The sample belongs to a study of siplizumab effects on memory and regulatory T cells. Whole-study findings and limits: Proliferating siplizumab-culture Treg suppressive function went unconfirmed. Mean Treg-derived proportions of mappable alloreactive CD4+ clones were roughly 70% for siplizumab and less than 35% for controls.

Assay used: immunoSEQ multiplex PCR; TCRdb lists only in-frame clones, some missing. The repertoire holds about 100,000 clones, 92% seen once, with approximately 0.66% in the top ten. The sample was Tregs sorted from blood. The receptor's source is a human donor in good health.

The CDR3 protein is CASSVVDTSTDTQYF. The CDR3 DNA is TGTGCCAGCAGCGTAGTGGATACTAGCACAGATACGCAGTATTTT. The chain uses TRBV9 and TRBJ2-3; D gene uncertain. Per the germline V gene, CDR1 is SGDLS and CDR2 is YYNGEE. V was pared by 0 bases and J by 0 bases, with 8 bases between. The CDR3 has 15 residues.